These 8 T cell receptor beta chains share one sample of origin, sequenced in a study of cytomegalovirus exposure and HLA in healthy donors. The PCR contained 60 Vbeta and 13 Jbeta primers. Using immunoSEQ multiplex PCR, the repertoire was profiled, and TCRdb retains in-frame clones only, with some absent. This table has roughly 150,000 clones, 68% appearing once. Sequencing was performed on PBMCs. The source of these receptors is a man in his sixties in good health and CMV-seronegative.

This clone has just a few counts. The CDR3 here is CASSLGASSYEQYF. CDR3 DNA: TGTGCCAGCAGTTTAGGGGCTAGTTCCTACGAGCAGTACTTC. The J gene is TRBJ2-7, the V gene TRBV27; perhaps TRBD1 as D (5 bases). The V and J ends lost 2 bases and 1 base respectively, with 9 bases between them. Germline V gives CDR1 MNHEY, CDR2 SMNVEV (reference sequence). The CDR3 contains 14 residues.

The rearrangement uses TRBV2 and TRBJ2-4; 9 nucleotides agree with TRBD2. This CDR3 is built from 14 residues. The trim removed 4 bases at V and 6 bases at J, leaving 4 bases unmatched. CDR1 and CDR2 from the germline V gene are SNHLY and FYNNEI. The CDR3 DNA reads as TGTGCCAGCAGTGTGGGACTAGCCGGAAACATTCAGTACTTC. This sequence encodes CASSVGLAGNIQYF.

This clone was seen a single time. The genes are TRBV18 and TRBJ1-4, with D unclear. Trimming stripped 1 base from V and 4 bases from J, with 13 bases between. The CDR3 length is 16 residues. CDR1 and CDR2 (germline): KGHSH, LQKENI. As DNA, the CDR3 is TGTGCCAGCTCACCACGCGAGGATGGCCTTAATGAAAAACTGTTTTTT. Translating it yields CASSPREDGLNEKLFF.

The rearrangement uses TRBV4-3 and TRBJ2-5; D is unclear. Near its end, the DNA agrees better with TRBJ2-7, so the J call may be wrong. This CDR3 is built from 13 residues. CDR1 and CDR2 from the germline V gene are LGHNA and YSLEER. The CDR3 here is CASSSLRGDEQYF. CDR3 in DNA: TGCGCCAGCAGCTCTTTAAGAGGAGACGAGCAGTACTTC.

The genes are TRBV27 and TRBJ2-7; D possibly corresponds to TRBD2 (5 bases). V lost 3 bases and J lost 7, with 19 bases in between. In germline, CDR1 is MNHEY, CDR2 SMNVEV (reference sequence). This CDR3 region has 15 residues. CDR3 DNA: TGTGCCAGCAGTTTTGAGGACCCGGGCGGGTGGGAGCAGTACTTC. It is translated as CASSFEDPGGWEQYF.

V is TRBV27 and J is TRBJ2-5, with D unclear. V was cut by 5 bases and J by 0 bases, with 10 bases left in between. Germline CDR1 is MNHEY and CDR2 is SMNVEV (reference sequence). This CDR3 region has 14 residues. The CDR3 bases are TGTGCCAGCAGTGGTGCCCTAGACCAAGAGACCCAGTACTTC. Its protein is CASSGALDQETQYF.

This chain links TRBV6-6 with TRBJ1-2; D is possibly TRBD1 (5 bases). V was shortened by 3 bases and J by 4 bases, with 15 bases between the two germline ends. Germline loops: CDR1 MNHNY, CDR2 SVGAGI (reference sequence). CDR3 length: 15 amino acids. CDR3 coding DNA: TGTGCCAGCAGTTATGGGGAAGGGGCTGCCTATGGCTACACCTTC. The encoded protein is CASSYGEGAAYGYTF.

The genes are TRBV5-1 and TRBJ1-1, with D possibly matching TRBD1 (5 bases). From germline, CDR1 is SGHRS and CDR2 YFSETQ. CDR3 length: 15 amino acids. Trimming took 0 bases from V and 4 from J, leaving 13 bases between them. The DNA for the CDR3 is TGCGCCAGCAGCTTGGCCAATAGGAGGGGCACTGAAGCTTTCTTT. Residues: CASSLANRRGTEAFF.